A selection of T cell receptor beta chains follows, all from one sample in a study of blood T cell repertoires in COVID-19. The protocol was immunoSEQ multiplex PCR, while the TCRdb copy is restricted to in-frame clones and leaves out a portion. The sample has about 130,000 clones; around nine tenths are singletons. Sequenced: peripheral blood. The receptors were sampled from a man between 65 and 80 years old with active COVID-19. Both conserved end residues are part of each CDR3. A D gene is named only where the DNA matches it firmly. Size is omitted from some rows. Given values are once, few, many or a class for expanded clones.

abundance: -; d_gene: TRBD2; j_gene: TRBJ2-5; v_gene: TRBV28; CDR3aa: CASSLPRLAGVSETQYF; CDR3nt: TGTGCCAGCAGTTTACCCCGACTAGCGGGAGTGTCAGAGACCCAGTACTTC
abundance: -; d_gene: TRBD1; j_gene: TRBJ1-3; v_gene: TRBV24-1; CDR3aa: CATMGQGNGNTIYF; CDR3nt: TGTGCCACCATGGGACAGGGCAATGGAAACACCATATATTTT
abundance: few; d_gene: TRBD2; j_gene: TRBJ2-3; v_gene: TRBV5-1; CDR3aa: CASSLARTSGEMPDTQYF; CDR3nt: TGCGCCAGCAGCTTGGCTCGGACTAGCGGGGAAATGCCAGATACGCAGTATTTT
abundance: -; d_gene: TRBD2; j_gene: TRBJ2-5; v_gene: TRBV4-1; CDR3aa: CASSQDGGAGGLETQYF; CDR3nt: TGCGCCAGCAGCCAAGACGGTGGAGCGGGAGGTTTGGAGACCCAGTACTTC
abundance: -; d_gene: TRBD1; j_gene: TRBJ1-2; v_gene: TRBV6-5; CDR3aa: CASSPGGQNYYGYTF; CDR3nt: TGTGCCAGCAGTCCAGGGGGCCAGAACTACTATGGCTACACCTTC
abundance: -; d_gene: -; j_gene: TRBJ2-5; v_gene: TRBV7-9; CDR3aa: CASSLPNAAFLPQETQYF; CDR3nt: TGTGCCAGCAGCCTACCCAATGCGGCGTTCCTACCCCAAGAGACCCAGTACTTC
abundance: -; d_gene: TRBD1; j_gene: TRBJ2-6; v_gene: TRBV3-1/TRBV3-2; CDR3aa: CASSRGQGTAGANVLTF; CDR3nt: TGTGCCAGCAGCCGGGGACAGGGAACGGCTGGGGCCAACGTCCTGACTTTC
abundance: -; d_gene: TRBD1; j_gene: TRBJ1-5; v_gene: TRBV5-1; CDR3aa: CASSSTGVDNQPQHF; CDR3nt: TGCGCCAGCAGCTCGACAGGGGTCGACAATCAGCCCCAGCATTTT
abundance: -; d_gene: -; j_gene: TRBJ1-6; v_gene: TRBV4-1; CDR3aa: CASSRRDSVGTYNSPLHF; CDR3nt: TGCGCCAGCAGCCGCCGGGACTCCGTGGGCACCTATAATTCACCCCTCCACTTT
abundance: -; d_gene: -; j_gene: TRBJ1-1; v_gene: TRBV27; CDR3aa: CASSFRGLNTEAFF; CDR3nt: TGTGCCAGCAGTTTTCGGGGATTGAACACTGAAGCTTTCTTT
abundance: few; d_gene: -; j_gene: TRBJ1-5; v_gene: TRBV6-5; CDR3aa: CASSQGNQPQHF; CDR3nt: TGTGCCAGCAGCCAGGGGAATCAGCCCCAGCATTTT
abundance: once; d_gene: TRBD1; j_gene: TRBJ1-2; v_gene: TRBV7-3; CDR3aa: CASSEGQANYGYTF; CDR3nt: TGTGCCAGCAGCGAAGGACAGGCGAACTATGGCTACACCTTC
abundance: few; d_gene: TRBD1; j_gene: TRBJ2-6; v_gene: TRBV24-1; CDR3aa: CATSDGTGTPGANVLTF; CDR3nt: TGTGCCACCAGTGATGGGACAGGGACTCCTGGGGCCAACGTCCTGACTTTC
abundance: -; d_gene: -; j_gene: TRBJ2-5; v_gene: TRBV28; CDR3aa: CASSLARAPQETQYF; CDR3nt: TGTGCCAGCAGTTTAGCCAGGGCCCCCCAAGAGACCCAGTACTTC
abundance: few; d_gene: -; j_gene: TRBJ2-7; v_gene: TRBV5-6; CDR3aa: CASSTRDLAYEQYF; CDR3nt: TGTGCCAGCAGCACTCGGGACTTAGCCTACGAGCAGTACTTC
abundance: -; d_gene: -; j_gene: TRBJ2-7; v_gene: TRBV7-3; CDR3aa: CASSLSGGATYEQYF; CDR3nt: TGTGCCAGCAGCTTAAGTGGCGGGGCGACCTACGAGCAGTACTTC
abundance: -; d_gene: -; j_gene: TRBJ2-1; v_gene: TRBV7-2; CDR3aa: CASSNRGGFEQFF; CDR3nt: TGTGCCAGCAGCAACAGGGGAGGCTTCGAGCAGTTCTTC
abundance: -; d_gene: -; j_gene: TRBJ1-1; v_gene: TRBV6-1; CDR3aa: CASSEEGDTTEAFF; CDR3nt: TGTGCCAGCAGTGAAGAAGGGGACACCACTGAAGCTTTCTTT
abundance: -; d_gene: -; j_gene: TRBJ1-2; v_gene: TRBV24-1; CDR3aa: CAILTGQRSNYGYTF; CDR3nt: TGTGCCATCTTGACAGGTCAGAGATCTAACTATGGCTACACCTTC
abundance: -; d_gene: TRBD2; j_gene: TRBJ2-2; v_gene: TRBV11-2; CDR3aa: CASSFRTSGRANTGELFF; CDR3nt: TGTGCCAGCAGCTTCAGGACTAGCGGGAGAGCGAACACCGGGGAGCTGTTTTTT
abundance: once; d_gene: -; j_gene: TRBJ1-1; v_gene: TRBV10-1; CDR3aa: CASTQMNYQGPCTEAFF; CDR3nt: TGCGCCAGCACTCAAATGAACTACCAGGGTCCGTGCACTGAAGCTTTCTTT
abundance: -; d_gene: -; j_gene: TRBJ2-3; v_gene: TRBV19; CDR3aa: CASSISQSTDTQYF; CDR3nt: TGTGCCAGTAGTATAAGTCAGAGCACAGATACGCAGTATTTT
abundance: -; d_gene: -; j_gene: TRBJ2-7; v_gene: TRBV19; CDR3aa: CASSGIDTATSYEQYF; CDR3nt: TGTGCCAGTAGTGGAATCGACACGGCTACCTCCTACGAGCAGTACTTC
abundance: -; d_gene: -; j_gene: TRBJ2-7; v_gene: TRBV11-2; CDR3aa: CASSLDRTMRYEQYF; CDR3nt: TGTGCCAGCAGCTTAGATCGGACTATGCGGTACGAGCAGTACTTC
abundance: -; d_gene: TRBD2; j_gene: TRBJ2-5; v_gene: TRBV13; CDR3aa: CASSSDARRGEETQYF; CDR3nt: TGTGCCAGCAGCTCCGACGCCCGGCGGGGGGAAGAGACCCAGTACTTC
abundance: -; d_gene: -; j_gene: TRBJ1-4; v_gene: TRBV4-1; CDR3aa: CASSQDRVLGEKLFF; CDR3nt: TGCGCCAGCAGCCAAGACAGGGTATTAGGGGAAAAACTGTTTTTT
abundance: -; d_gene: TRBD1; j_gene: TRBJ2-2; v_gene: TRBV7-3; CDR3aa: CASSRQGLGTGELFF; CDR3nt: TGTGCCAGCAGCCGACAGGGGCTGGGGACCGGGGAGCTGTTTTTT
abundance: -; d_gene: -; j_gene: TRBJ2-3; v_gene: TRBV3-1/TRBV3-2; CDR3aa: CASSLRVSSTDTQYF; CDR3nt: TGTGCCAGCAGCCTGAGAGTCTCGAGCACAGATACGCAGTATTTT
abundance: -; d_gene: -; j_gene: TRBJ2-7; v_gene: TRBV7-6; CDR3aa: CASSHRDSSYEQYF; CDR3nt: TGTGCCAGCAGCCATCGGGACTCCTCATACGAGCAGTACTTC
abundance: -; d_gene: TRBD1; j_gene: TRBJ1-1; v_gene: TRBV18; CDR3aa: CASSPPGQGRSEAFF; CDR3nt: TGTGCCAGCTCACCGCCTGGACAGGGAAGGTCTGAAGCTTTCTTT
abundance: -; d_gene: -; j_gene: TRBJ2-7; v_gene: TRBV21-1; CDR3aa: CASSSRLSYEQYF; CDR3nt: TGTGCCAGCAGCAGTCGACTCTCCTACGAGCAGTACTTC
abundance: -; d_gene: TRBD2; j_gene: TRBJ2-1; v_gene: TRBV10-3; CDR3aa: CAISLTSPNSPYNEQFF; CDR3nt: TGTGCCATCAGCTTGACTAGCCCTAACTCGCCTTACAATGAGCAGTTCTTC
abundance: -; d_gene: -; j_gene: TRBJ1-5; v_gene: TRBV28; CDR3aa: CASTSTVLGNQPQHF; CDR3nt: TGTGCCAGCACGTCGACAGTTCTTGGCAATCAGCCCCAGCATTTT
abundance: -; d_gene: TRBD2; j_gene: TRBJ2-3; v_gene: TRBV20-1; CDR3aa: CSASEASGRRLDTQYF; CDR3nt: TGCAGTGCTAGTGAGGCTAGCGGGAGGAGGTTGGATACGCAGTATTTT
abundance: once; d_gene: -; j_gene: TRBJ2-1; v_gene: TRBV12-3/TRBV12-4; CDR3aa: CASSSTGYNEQFF; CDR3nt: TGTGCCAGCAGCTCAACAGGGTACAATGAGCAGTTCTTC
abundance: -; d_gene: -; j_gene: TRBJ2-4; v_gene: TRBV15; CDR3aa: CATSIRTDINIQYF; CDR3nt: TGTGCCACCAGCATCAGGACAGATATAAACATTCAGTACTTC
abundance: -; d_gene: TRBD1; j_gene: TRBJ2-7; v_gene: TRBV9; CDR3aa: CASSPGTGVTTQYF; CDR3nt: TGTGCCAGCAGCCCCGGGACAGGAGTTACGACGCAGTACTTC
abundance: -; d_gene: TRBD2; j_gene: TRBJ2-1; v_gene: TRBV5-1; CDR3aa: CASSSAGLASNEQFF; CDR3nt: TGCGCCAGCAGCTCCGCGGGACTAGCGAGCAATGAGCAGTTCTTC
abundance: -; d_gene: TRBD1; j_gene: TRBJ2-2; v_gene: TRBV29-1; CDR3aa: CSALGGQGAPGELFF; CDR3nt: TGCAGCGCCCTAGGGGGGCAGGGGGCTCCCGGGGAGCTGTTTTTT
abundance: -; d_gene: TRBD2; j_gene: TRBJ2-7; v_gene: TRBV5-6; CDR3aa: CASSLRAWTSYGSYEQYF; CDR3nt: TGTGCCAGCAGCCTGAGAGCCTGGACTAGTTACGGCTCCTACGAGCAGTACTTC
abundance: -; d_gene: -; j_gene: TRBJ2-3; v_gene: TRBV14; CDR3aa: CASSQESDTQYF; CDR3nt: TGTGCCAGCAGCCAAGAATCTGATACGCAGTATTTT
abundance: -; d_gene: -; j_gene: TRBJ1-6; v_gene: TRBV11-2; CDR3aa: CASSLEAGSYNSPLHF; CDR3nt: TGTGCCAGCAGCTTAGAGGCAGGCTCCTATAATTCACCCCTCCACTTT
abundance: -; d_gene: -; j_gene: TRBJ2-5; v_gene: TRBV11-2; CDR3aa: CASSSRGAGETQYF; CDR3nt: TGTGCCAGCAGCTCCCGGGGGGCAGGGGAGACCCAGTACTTC
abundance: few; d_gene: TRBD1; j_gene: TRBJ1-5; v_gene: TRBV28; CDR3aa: CASSLPETGIQPQHF; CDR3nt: TGTGCCAGCAGTTTACCAGAGACAGGGATTCAGCCCCAGCATTTT
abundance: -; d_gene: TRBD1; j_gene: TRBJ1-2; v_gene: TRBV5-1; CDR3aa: CASSLATRQGAQDGYTF; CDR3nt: TGCGCCAGCAGCTTGGCCACTAGACAGGGGGCCCAGGATGGCTACACCTTC
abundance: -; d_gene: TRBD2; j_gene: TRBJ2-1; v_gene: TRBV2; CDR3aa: CASGLAGVSHEQFF; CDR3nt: TGTGCCAGTGGCCTAGCGGGAGTTTCCCATGAGCAGTTCTTC